The 2 T cell receptor beta chains reported below all come from one sample, sequenced in a study of neurological immune-mediated disorders. The time point here: longitudinal time-point 3. One entry per CDR3 protein results from TCRdb running MiXCR on the 5' RACE reads. The data contain tens of thousands of distinct CDR3 sequences, 7% to 9% of them singletons. What was sequenced was PBMCs. Receptors originate from a woman between 40 and 55 years old in good health.

This clonotype was recorded many times. The chain recombines TRBV29-1 with TRBJ1-1; D gene unclear. Germline V gene data show CDR1 as SQVTM and CDR2 as ANQGSEA. Between the trimmed V and J ends, which lost 7 bases and 5 bases, there was a span of 11 bases. The CDR3 is made up of 11 amino acids. The CDR3 protein is CSGDKSTEAFF. CDR3 in DNA: TGCAGCGGCGACAAGTCTACTGAAGCTTTCTTT.

This clonotype appeared many times. The gene calls are TRBV6-2 or TRBV6-3 and TRBJ2-5; 10 nucleotides match TRBD2. This CDR3 comprises 14 residues. Germline lookup yields CDR1 MNHEY and CDR2 SVGEGT. The J segment lost 4 bases and the V segment lost 4 bases, leaving 3 bases of the junction unmatched. CDR3 sequence reads: CASSSRTSGETQYF. As DNA, the CDR3 is TGTGCCAGCAGTTCACGGACTAGCGGAGAGACCCAGTACTTC.